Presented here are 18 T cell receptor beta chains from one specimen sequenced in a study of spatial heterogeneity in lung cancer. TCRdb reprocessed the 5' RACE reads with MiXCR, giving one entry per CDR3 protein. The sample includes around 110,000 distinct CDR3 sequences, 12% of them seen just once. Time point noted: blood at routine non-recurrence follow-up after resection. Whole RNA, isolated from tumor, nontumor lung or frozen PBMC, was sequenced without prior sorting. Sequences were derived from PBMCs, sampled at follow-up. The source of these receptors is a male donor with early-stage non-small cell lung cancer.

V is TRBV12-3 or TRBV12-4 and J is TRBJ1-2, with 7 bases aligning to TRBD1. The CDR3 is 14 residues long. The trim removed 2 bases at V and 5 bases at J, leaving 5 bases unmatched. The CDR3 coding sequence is TGTGCCAGCAGTTTACCGGGACAGCCATATGGCTACACCTTC. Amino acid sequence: CASSLPGQPYGYTF.

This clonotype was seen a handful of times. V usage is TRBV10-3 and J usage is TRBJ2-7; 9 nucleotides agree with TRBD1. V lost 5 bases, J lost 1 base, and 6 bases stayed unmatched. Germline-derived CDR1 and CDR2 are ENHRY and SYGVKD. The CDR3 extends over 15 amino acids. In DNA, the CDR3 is TGTGCCATCAGTAGGGGACAGGGCAATTCCTACGAGCAGTACTTC. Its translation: CAISRGQGNSYEQYF.

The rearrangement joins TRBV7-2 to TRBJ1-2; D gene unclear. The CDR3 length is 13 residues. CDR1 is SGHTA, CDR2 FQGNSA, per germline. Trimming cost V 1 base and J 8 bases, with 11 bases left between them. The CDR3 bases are TGTGCCAGCAGCTTAGGTTGGAAGGACGGCTACACCTTC. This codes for CASSLGWKDGYTF.

For the CDR3, the DNA is TGCGCCAGCAGCGAAGGGACAGGGAATTCACCCCTCCACTTT. This sequence encodes CASSEGTGNSPLHF. The chain uses TRBV5-1 and TRBJ1-6; 9 nucleotides align to TRBD1. The CDR3 is made up of 14 amino acids. The germline CDR1 and CDR2 sequences are SGHRS and YFSETQ. The V segment lost 4 bases and the J segment 7 bases; nucleotides outside the gene matches: 3.

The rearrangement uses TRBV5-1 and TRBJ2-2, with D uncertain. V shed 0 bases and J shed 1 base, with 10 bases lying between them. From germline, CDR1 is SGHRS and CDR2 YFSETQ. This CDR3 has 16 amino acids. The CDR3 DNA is TGCGCCAGCAGCTTGGAGGCGGCTTTGAACACCGGGGAGCTGTTTTTT. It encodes CASSLEAALNTGELFF.

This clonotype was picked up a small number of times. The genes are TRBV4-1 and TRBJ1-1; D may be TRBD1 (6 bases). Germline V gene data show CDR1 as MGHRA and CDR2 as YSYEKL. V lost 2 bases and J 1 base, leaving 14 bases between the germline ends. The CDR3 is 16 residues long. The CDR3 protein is CASSQYVGQPNTEAFF. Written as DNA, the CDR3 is TGCGCCAGCAGCCAATACGTCGGACAGCCGAACACTGAAGCTTTCTTT.

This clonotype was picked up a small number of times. DNA of the CDR3: TGTGCCAGCAGAAACTCACAGGGCCTCTCTGGGGCCAACGTCCTGACTTTC. As protein: CASRNSQGLSGANVLTF. The rearrangement joins TRBV28 to TRBJ2-6, with a weak D call TRBD1 (6 bases). Between the trimmed V and J ends, which lost 6 bases and 0 bases, there was a span of 15 bases. Germline values: CDR1 MDHEN, CDR2 SYDVKM. This CDR3 comprises 17 residues. The whole variable domain, remainder taken from reference TRBV28 and TRBJ2-6, is DVKVTQSSRYLVKRTGEKVFLECVQDMDHENMFWYRQDPGLGLRLIYFSYDVKMKEKGDIPEGYSVSREKKERFSLILESASTNQTSMYLCASRNSQGLSGANVLTFGAGSRLTVL.

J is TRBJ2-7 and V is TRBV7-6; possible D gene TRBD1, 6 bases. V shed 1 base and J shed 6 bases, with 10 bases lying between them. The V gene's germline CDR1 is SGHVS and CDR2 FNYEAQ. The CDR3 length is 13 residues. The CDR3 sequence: CASSLGTDAEQYF. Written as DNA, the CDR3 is TGTGCCAGCAGCTTAGGGACAGATGCCGAGCAGTACTTC.

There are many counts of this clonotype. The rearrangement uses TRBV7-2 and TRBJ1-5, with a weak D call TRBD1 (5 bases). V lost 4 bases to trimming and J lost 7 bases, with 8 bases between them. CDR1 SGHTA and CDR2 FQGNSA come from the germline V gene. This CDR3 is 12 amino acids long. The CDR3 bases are TGTGCCAGCAGCTCCGGGGGGCAGCCCCAGCATTTT. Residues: CASSSGGQPQHF. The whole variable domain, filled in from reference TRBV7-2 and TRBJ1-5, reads GAGVSQSPSNKVTEKGKDVELRCDPISGHTALYWYRQSLGQGLEFLIYFQGNSAPDKSGLPSDRFSAERTGGSVSTLTIQRTQQEDSAVYLCASSSGGQPQHFGDGTRLSIL.

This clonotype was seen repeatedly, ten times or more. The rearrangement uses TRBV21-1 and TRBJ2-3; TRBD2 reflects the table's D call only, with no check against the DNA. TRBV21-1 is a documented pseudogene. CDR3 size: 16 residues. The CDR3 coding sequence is TGTGCCAGCAGAGAAGGGCAGCGCACTCGCACAGATACGCAGTATTTT. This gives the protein CASREGQRTRTDTQYF.

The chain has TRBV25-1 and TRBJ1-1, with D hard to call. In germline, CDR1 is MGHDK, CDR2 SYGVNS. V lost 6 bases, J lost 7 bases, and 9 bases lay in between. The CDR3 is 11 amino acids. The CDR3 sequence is CASRSQVEAFF. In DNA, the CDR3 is TGTGCCAGCAGGAGCCAAGTTGAAGCTTTCTTT.

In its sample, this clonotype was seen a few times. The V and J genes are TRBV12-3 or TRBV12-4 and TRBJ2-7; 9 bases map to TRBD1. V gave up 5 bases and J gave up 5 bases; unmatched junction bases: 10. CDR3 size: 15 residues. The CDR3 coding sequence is TGTGCCAGCAGTCCCCCCAAGGGACAGGGTAACGAGCAGTACTTC. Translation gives CASSPPKGQGNEQYF.

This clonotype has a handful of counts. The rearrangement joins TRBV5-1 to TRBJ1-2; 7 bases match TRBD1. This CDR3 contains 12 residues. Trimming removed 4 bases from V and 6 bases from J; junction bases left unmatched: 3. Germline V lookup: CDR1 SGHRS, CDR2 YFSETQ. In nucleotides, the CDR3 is TGCGCCAGCAGCACAACAGGGGATGGCTACACCTTC. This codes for CASSTTGDGYTF.

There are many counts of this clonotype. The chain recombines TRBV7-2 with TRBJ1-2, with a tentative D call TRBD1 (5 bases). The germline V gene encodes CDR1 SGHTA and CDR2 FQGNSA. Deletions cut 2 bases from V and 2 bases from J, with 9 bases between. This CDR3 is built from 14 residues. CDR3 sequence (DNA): TGTGCCAGCAGCTTACGTTACAGGAACTATGGCTACACCTTC. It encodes CASSLRYRNYGYTF.

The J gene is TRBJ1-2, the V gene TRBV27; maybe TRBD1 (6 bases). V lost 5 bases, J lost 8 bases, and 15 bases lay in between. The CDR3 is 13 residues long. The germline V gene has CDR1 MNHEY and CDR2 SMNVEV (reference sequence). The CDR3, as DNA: TGTGCCAGCAGTAGGGGCGAAGGGGGAGGCTACACCTTC. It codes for CASSRGEGGGYTF.

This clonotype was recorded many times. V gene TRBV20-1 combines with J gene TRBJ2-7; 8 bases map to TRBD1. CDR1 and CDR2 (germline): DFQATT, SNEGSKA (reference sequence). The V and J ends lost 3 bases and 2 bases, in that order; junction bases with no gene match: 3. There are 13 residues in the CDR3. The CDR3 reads CSARGDRTYEQYF. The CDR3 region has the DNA TGCAGTGCTAGGGGGGACAGGACCTACGAGCAGTACTTC.

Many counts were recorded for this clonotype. The CDR3 spells CASSSWTGSDNEQFF. DNA for the CDR3: TGTGCCAGCAGCTCCTGGACAGGATCGGACAATGAGCAGTTCTTC. V and J are TRBV7-2 and TRBJ2-1; 7 bases map to TRBD1. This CDR3 is built from 15 residues. J lost 5 bases, V lost 4 bases, and 8 bases had no gene match. From germline, CDR1 is SGHTA and CDR2 FQGNSA.

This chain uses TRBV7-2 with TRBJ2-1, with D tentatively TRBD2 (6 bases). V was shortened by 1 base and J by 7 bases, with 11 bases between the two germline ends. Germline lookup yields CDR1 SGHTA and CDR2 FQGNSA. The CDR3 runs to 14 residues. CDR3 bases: TGTGCCAGCAGCTTAGACTCGGGGAGGAATGAGCAGTTCTTC. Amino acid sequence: CASSLDSGRNEQFF. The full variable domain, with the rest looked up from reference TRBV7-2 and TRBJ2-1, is GAGVSQSPSNKVTEKGKDVELRCDPISGHTALYWYRQSLGQGLEFLIYFQGNSAPDKSGLPSDRFSAERTGGSVSTLTIQRTQQEDSAVYLCASSLDSGRNEQFFGPGTRLTVL.